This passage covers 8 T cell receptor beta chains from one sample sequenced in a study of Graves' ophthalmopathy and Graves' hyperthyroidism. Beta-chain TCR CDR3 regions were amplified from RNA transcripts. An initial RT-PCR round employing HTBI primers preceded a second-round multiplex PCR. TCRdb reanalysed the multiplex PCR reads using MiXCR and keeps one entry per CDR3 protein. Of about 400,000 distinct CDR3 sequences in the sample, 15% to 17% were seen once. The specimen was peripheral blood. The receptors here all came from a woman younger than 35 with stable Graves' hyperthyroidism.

The CDR3 is CASSYGGRGYTF. The CDR3 nucleotides read TGTGCCAGCAGTTACGGGGGGCGCGGCTACACCTTC. The chain joins TRBV6-5 to TRBJ1-2, with a weak D call TRBD1 (6 bases). V shed 2 bases and J shed 8 bases, with 9 bases lying between them. Germline CDR1 reads MNHEY; CDR2 reads SVGAGI. This CDR3 comprises 12 residues.

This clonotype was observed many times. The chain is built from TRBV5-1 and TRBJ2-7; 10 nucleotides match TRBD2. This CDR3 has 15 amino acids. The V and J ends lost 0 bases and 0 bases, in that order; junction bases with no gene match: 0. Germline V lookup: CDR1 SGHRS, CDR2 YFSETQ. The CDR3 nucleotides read TGCGCCAGCAGCTTGGGACTAGCGGGCTCCTACGAGCAGTACTTC. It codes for CASSLGLAGSYEQYF.

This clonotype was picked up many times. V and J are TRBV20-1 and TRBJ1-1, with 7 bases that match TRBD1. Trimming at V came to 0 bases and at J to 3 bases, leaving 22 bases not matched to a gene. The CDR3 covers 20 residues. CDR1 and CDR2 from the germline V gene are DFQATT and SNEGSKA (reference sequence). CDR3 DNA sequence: TGCAGTGCTAGAGATAGAAAGGGGGCAGGGGTCTCGCTATGGGACACTGAAGCTTTCTTT. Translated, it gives CSARDRKGAGVSLWDTEAFF.

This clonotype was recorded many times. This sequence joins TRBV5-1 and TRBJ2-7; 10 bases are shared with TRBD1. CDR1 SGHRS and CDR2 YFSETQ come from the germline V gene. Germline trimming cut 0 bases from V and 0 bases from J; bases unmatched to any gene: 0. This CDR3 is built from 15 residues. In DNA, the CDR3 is TGCGCCAGCAGCTTGGGGACAGGGGGCTCCTACGAGCAGTACTTC. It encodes CASSLGTGGSYEQYF.

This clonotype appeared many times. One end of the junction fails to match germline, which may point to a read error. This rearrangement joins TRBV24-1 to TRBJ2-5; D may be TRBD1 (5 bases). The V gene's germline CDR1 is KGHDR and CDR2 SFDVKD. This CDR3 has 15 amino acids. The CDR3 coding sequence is TGCGCCACCAGTGATCGGCTAGTGGCCCAGGGGACCCAGTACTTC. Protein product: CATSDRLVAQGTQYF.

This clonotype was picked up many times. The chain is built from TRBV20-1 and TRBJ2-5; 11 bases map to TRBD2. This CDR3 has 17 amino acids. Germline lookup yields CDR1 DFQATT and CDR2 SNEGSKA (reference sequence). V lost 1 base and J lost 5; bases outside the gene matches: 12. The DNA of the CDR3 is TGCAGTGCTAGAGGGGCCAGAACTAGCGGGGGTGGGGAGACCCAGTACTTC. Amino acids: CSARGARTSGGGETQYF.

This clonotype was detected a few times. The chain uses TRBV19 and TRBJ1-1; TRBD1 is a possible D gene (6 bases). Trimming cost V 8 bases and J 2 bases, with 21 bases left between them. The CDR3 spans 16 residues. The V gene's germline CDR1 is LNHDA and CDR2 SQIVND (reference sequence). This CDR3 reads CASETSNREANTEAFF. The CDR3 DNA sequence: TGTGCCAGTGAAACTTCAAACAGGGAGGCTAACACTGAAGCTTTCTTT.

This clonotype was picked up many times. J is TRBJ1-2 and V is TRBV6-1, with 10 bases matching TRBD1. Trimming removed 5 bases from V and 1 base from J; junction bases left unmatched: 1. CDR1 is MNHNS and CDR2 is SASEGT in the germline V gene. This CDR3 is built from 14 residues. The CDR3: CASSRDRGNYGYTF. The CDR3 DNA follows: TGTGCCAGCAGTCGGGACAGGGGTAACTATGGCTACACCTTC.